The rows below give T cell receptor beta chains drawn from one sample of a study of identical twins. TCRdb processed the 5' RACE reads anew with MiXCR; each CDR3 protein has one entry. The sample lists approximately 530,000 distinct CDR3 sequences; about 22% were seen once. These data also featured in a second study, about yellow fever vaccine responses in identical twins.

The sample was CD4+ T cells sorted from blood. The receptors shown here come from a woman aged 18-29 years in good health. CDR3s include the opening cysteine and the closing phenylalanine or tryptophan. Fields, in order: J gene, D gene, clone size, V gene, CDR3 protein, CDR3 DNA. D genes are given only for firm matches. Clone size is stated in some rows and not others, as once, few, many or a class when expanded.

TRBJ1-2	TRBD1	few	TRBV20-1	CSAIGQGYGYTF	TGCAGTGCCATAGGACAGGGGTATGGCTACACCTTC
TRBJ1-5	NA	few	TRBV20-1	CSARDGVGIWNQPQHF	TGCAGTGCTAGAGATGGAGTAGGAATATGGAATCAGCCCCAGCATTTT
TRBJ2-1	TRBD2	NA	TRBV7-6	CASSRRGAGDNEQFF	TGTGCCAGCAGCCGAAGAGGGGCGGGGGATAATGAGCAGTTCTTC
TRBJ2-2	NA	few	TRBV5-1	CASSPLQPNTGELFF	TGCGCCAGCAGCCCCTTACAGCCGAACACCGGGGAGCTGTTTTTT
TRBJ2-3	NA	NA	TRBV28	CASSLGFRLHADTQYF	TGTGCCAGCAGTTTAGGTTTTCGCCTACACGCAGATACGCAGTATTTT
TRBJ2-1	NA	NA	TRBV12-3/TRBV12-4	CASSFRVLVGLSEQFF	TGTGCCAGCAGTTTTAGGGTCCTCGTGGGTCTTTCTGAGCAGTTCTTC
TRBJ2-5	TRBD2	NA	TRBV10-3	CATRGLAGTQETQYF	TGTGCCACCAGGGGACTAGCGGGAACCCAAGAGACCCAGTACTTC
TRBJ2-3	TRBD2	few	TRBV20-1	CSARDTLTSGGRNTQYF	TGCAGTGCTAGGGATACGTTGACTAGCGGGGGGCGAAATACGCAGTATTTT
TRBJ2-1	TRBD2	few	TRBV12-3/TRBV12-4	CASKLAGGRDEQFF	TGTGCCAGCAAATTAGCGGGAGGGCGAGATGAGCAGTTCTTC
TRBJ2-7	TRBD2	NA	TRBV4-1	CASSQDGLAGGKQQYF	TGCGCCAGCAGCCAAGATGGGCTAGCGGGAGGGAAGCAGCAGTACTTC
TRBJ2-1	TRBD2	NA	TRBV12-3/TRBV12-4	CASRILARSYNEQFF	TGTGCCAGCAGAATACTAGCGAGAAGTTACAATGAGCAGTTCTTC
TRBJ2-1	TRBD1	few	TRBV6-1	CASKPDRMAGQNNEQFF	TGTGCCAGCAAACCGGACAGGATGGCGGGCCAAAACAATGAGCAGTTCTTC
TRBJ2-2	NA	NA	TRBV2	CASTRDTGELFF	TGTGCCAGCACCAGGGACACCGGGGAGCTGTTTTTT
TRBJ2-1	TRBD2	few	TRBV12-3/TRBV12-4	CASRERESNEQFF	TGTGCCAGCAGGGAGCGGGAGTCCAATGAGCAGTTCTTC
TRBJ2-1	NA	many	TRBV3-1	CASSPRTYNEQFF	TGTGCCAGCAGTCCCCGGACCTACAATGAGCAGTTCTTC
TRBJ2-1	TRBD2	NA	TRBV5-1	CASSFNGGGRENEQFF	TGCGCCAGCAGCTTTAACGGCGGGGGGCGCGAGAATGAGCAGTTCTTC
TRBJ2-7	NA	NA	TRBV7-6	CASSRDISYEQYF	TGTGCCAGCAGCCGGGACATCTCCTACGAGCAGTACTTC
TRBJ2-1	NA	NA	TRBV21-1	CASSIGGGNEQFF	TGTGCCAGCAGCATAGGGGGGGGTAATGAGCAGTTCTTC
TRBJ2-7	TRBD2	NA	TRBV7-2	CASRYPLAGGLSYEQYF	TGTGCCAGCAGATACCCACTAGCGGGAGGGCTATCCTACGAGCAGTACTTC
TRBJ2-1	NA	few	TRBV5-1	CASSLAVGVVNNEQFF	TGCGCCAGCAGCTTGGCAGTGGGAGTTGTCAACAATGAGCAGTTCTTC
TRBJ2-2	TRBD2	few	TRBV7-2	CASSPWEGFTDTGELFF	TGTGCCAGCAGCCCTTGGGAGGGGTTCACGGACACCGGGGAGCTGTTTTTT
TRBJ2-7	TRBD1	NA	TRBV7-8	CASSFGTGVDYEQYF	TGTGCCAGCAGCTTTGGGACAGGGGTTGATTACGAGCAGTACTTC
TRBJ2-7	TRBD2	NA	TRBV24-1	CATSRTSGPLGEQYF	TGTGCCACCAGCCGGACTAGCGGCCCCCTCGGGGAGCAGTACTTC
TRBJ2-3	TRBD2	NA	TRBV7-3	CASSPPGLGPDTQYF	TGTGCCAGCAGCCCGCCGGGACTAGGGCCAGATACGCAGTATTTT
TRBJ2-1	NA	NA	TRBV10-1	CASSRMLGEQFF	TGCGCCAGCAGTAGAATGCTGGGTGAGCAGTTCTTC
TRBJ2-3	NA	few	TRBV12-3/TRBV12-4	CASTPQGGQFKDTQYF	TGTGCCAGCACCCCACAGGGGGGGCAGTTCAAGGATACGCAGTATTTT
TRBJ1-1	NA	few	TRBV28	CASSLWDTQHTEAFF	TGTGCCAGCAGTTTATGGGACACCCAGCACACTGAAGCTTTCTTT
TRBJ2-3	NA	NA	TRBV3-1	CASSQDWAREADTQYF	TGTGCCAGCAGCCAAGATTGGGCACGTGAGGCAGATACGCAGTATTTT
TRBJ1-1	NA	NA	TRBV2	CASRLGQEAFF	TGTGCCAGCAGACTTGGACAGGAAGCTTTCTTT
TRBJ2-3	TRBD1	NA	TRBV19	CASSTEPTGITDTQYF	TGTGCCAGTAGTACCGAACCGACAGGGATCACAGATACGCAGTATTTT
TRBJ2-7	TRBD2	NA	TRBV3-1	CASSQTSGKNYEQYF	TGTGCCAGCAGCCAAACTAGCGGGAAGAACTACGAGCAGTACTTC
TRBJ2-1	NA	few	TRBV5-6	CASSLAPGDNEQFF	TGTGCCAGCAGCTTGGCACCAGGGGACAATGAGCAGTTCTTC
TRBJ2-3	TRBD2	NA	TRBV6-5	CASSYEPSGSRNTQYF	TGTGCCAGCAGTTACGAGCCTAGCGGGAGTCGGAATACGCAGTATTTT
TRBJ2-5	NA	NA	TRBV24-1	CATSDPGPPQETQYF	TGTGCCACCAGTGATCCAGGACCGCCCCAAGAGACCCAGTACTTC
TRBJ2-5	NA	few	TRBV5-1	CASSLYRGLQETQYF	TGCGCCAGCAGCTTATACAGGGGACTCCAAGAGACCCAGTACTTC
TRBJ2-3	NA	few	TRBV3-1	CASLLGVDTQYF	TGTGCCAGCCTGTTGGGAGTAGATACGCAGTATTTT
TRBJ2-1	NA	NA	TRBV6-1	CASSPQTGGMDEQFF	TGTGCCAGCAGTCCCCAGACGGGCGGGATGGATGAGCAGTTCTTC
TRBJ2-3	TRBD1	few	TRBV2	CASSNNRGGTDTQYF	TGTGCCAGCAGTAACAACAGGGGCGGCACAGATACGCAGTATTTT
TRBJ1-2	NA	few	TRBV5-6	CASSIDRLGGDSGYTF	TGTGCCAGCAGCATCGACCGCCTAGGGGGGGATAGTGGCTACACCTTC
TRBJ2-1	TRBD2	NA	TRBV19	CASSTRLAWDEQFF	TGTGCCAGTAGTACCCGACTAGCCTGGGATGAGCAGTTCTTC
TRBJ2-5	TRBD1	NA	TRBV24-1	CATSVAPRTGGAETQYF	TGTGCCACCAGTGTCGCCCCCCGGACAGGGGGCGCAGAGACCCAGTACTTC
TRBJ2-1	TRBD2	NA	TRBV12-3/TRBV12-4	CASTRTSGHNEQFF	TGTGCCAGCACCCGGACTAGCGGTCACAATGAGCAGTTCTTC
TRBJ2-4	TRBD2	NA	TRBV7-2	CASSLTLGLAGGIKNIQYF	TGTGCCAGCAGCTTAACGCTGGGACTAGCGGGGGGCATCAAAAACATTCAGTACTTC
TRBJ2-6	NA	NA	TRBV2	CASSADRSGANVLTF	TGTGCCAGCAGTGCCGACAGGTCTGGGGCCAACGTCCTGACTTTC
TRBJ1-1	NA	NA	TRBV5-1	CASSLAVGGLNTEAFF	TGCGCCAGCAGCTTGGCCGTAGGCGGATTGAACACTGAAGCTTTCTTT
TRBJ2-3	NA	NA	TRBV15	CATRPTGSFTQYF	TGTGCCACCAGACCCACCGGGAGTTTTACGCAGTATTTT
TRBJ1-1	NA	few	TRBV20-1	CSAREVGGEAFF	TGCAGTGCTAGAGAGGTCGGGGGTGAAGCTTTCTTT
TRBJ2-1	TRBD2	NA	TRBV20-1	CSARERTSANEQFF	TGCAGTGCTAGAGAGAGGACTAGCGCTAATGAGCAGTTCTTC
TRBJ2-3	NA	many	TRBV7-9	CASSSTRGTDTQYF	TGTGCCAGCAGCTCTACTAGAGGCACAGATACGCAGTATTTT
TRBJ2-1	NA	once	TRBV25-1	CASSEWAGAYNEQFF	TGTGCCAGCAGTGAATGGGCAGGGGCCTACAATGAGCAGTTCTTC
TRBJ2-7	TRBD1	few	TRBV9	CASSLNQGENDEQYF	TGTGCCAGCAGCTTGAACCAGGGGGAAAATGACGAGCAGTACTTC
TRBJ2-4	TRBD1	NA	TRBV6-2/TRBV6-3	CASSYSKTGYYF	TGTGCCAGCAGTTACTCGAAGACAGGGTATTACTTC
TRBJ1-3	NA	few	TRBV4-2	CASSQQVSGNTIYF	TGTGCCAGCAGCCAACAGGTCTCTGGAAACACCATATATTTT
TRBJ2-2	NA	NA	TRBV28	CASSNPNAGELFF	TGTGCCAGCAGTAACCCTAACGCCGGGGAGCTGTTTTTT
TRBJ1-1	TRBD1	NA	TRBV20-1	CSARTTGNMNTEAFF	TGCAGTGCTAGAACGACAGGGAACATGAACACTGAAGCTTTCTTT
TRBJ2-1	NA	NA	TRBV7-9	CASSRHVDEQFF	TGTGCCAGCAGCCGCCACGTAGATGAGCAGTTCTTC
TRBJ2-7	NA	NA	TRBV12-3/TRBV12-4	CASSFLRDPAYEQYF	TGTGCCAGCAGTTTTCTTCGGGACCCAGCCTACGAGCAGTACTTC
TRBJ2-2	TRBD1	NA	TRBV3-1	CASSQGTGGPGELFF	TGTGCCAGCAGCCAAGGGACAGGGGGTCCCGGGGAGCTGTTTTTT
TRBJ2-3	NA	NA	TRBV12-3/TRBV12-4	CASSSGRTSTDTQYF	TGTGCCAGCAGCTCCGGACGGACTAGCACAGATACGCAGTATTTT
TRBJ2-2	NA	NA	TRBV24-1	CATRGALGQGNTGELFF	TGTGCCACCAGGGGGGCACTGGGTCAGGGGAACACCGGGGAGCTGTTTTTT